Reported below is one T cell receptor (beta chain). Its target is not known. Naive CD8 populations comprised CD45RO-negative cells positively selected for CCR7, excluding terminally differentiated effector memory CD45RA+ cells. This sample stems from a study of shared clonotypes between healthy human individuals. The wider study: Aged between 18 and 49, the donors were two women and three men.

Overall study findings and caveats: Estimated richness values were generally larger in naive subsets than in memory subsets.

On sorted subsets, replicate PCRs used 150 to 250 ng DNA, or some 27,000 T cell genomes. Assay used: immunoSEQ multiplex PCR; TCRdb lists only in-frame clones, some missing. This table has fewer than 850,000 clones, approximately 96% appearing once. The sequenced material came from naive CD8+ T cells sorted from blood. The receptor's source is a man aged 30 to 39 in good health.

The CDR3 sequence: CASGTLSYEQYF. The DNA of the CDR3 is TGTGCCAGCGGGACACTCTCCTACGAGCAGTACTTC. The rearrangement joins TRBV27 to TRBJ2-7, with a tentative D call TRBD1 (6 bases). CDR3 length: 12 residues. The germline gives CDR1 MNHEY, CDR2 SMNVEV (reference sequence). V was shortened by 8 bases and J by 0 bases, with 8 bases between the two germline ends.